The 9 T cell receptor beta chains given below trace back to one sample, sequenced in a study of OX40 agonist ivuxolimab in advanced cancers. Produced via immunoSEQ multiplex PCR; TCRdb's table is partial and in-frame only. The sample has fewer than 100,000 clones; 85% to 90% are singletons. The input for sequencing was CD4+ or CD8+ T cells sorted from blood, taken in a trial of the OX40 agonist ivuxolimab. These receptors were collected from an adult with an advanced solid tumor such as melanoma, head and neck, liver or kidney cancer.

The chain is built from TRBV7-9 and TRBJ1-5; perhaps TRBD1 as D (6 bases). CDR3 length: 14 amino acids. V lost 1 base to trimming and J lost 4 bases, with 8 bases between them. Germline lookup yields CDR1 SEHNR and CDR2 FQNEAQ (reference sequence). The CDR3 protein is CASSLGTVNQPQHF. DNA for the CDR3: TGTGCCAGCAGCTTAGGGACAGTTAATCAGCCCCAGCATTTT. The complete variable domain, with remaining parts taken from reference TRBV7-9 and TRBJ1-5, reads DTGVSQNPRHKITKRGQNVTFRCDPISEHNRLYWYRQTLGQGPEFLTYFQNEAQLEKSRLLSDRFSAERPKGSFSTLEIQRTEQGDSAMYLCASSLGTVNQPQHFGDGTRLSIL.

The chain combines TRBV19 with TRBJ1-5, with 8 bases lining up with TRBD1. CDR3 size: 15 residues. CDR1 is LNHDA and CDR2 is SQIVND in the germline V gene (reference sequence). V was clipped by 5 bases and J by 2 bases; unmatched bases: 5. DNA for the CDR3: TGTGCCAGTAGTGTGGACAGGGCGGGCAATCAGCCCCAGCATTTT. Protein sequence: CASSVDRAGNQPQHF.

The chain employs TRBV30 and TRBJ2-6; no clear D. CDR3 size: 15 residues. The germline V and J ends were trimmed by 4 bases and 0 bases, with 10 bases remaining between them. The V gene's germline CDR1 is GTSNPN and CDR2 SVGIG (reference sequence). The CDR3 region is CAWNLRLSGANVLTF. CDR3 sequence (DNA): TGTGCCTGGAATTTAAGGCTCTCTGGGGCCAACGTCCTGACTTTC.

J is TRBJ2-5 and V is TRBV15; D not resolved. The CDR3 is 15 residues long. Per germline, CDR1 LNHNV and CDR2 YYDKDF (reference sequence). Trimming took 2 bases from V and 2 from J, leaving 12 bases between them. For the CDR3, the DNA is TGTGCCACCAGCAGATTACGGACGGTACAAGAGACCCAGTACTTC. Translated, it gives CATSRLRTVQETQYF.

The chain uses TRBV7-3 and TRBJ1-5; D is unresolved. CDR1 is SGHTA, CDR2 FQGTGA, per germline. This CDR3 has 15 amino acids. Trimming took off 9 bases at V and 0 bases at J, with 15 bases between the two ends. The CDR3 sequence: CARHGRFLSNQPQHF. The CDR3 DNA sequence: TGTGCCAGGCATGGACGGTTCCTTAGCAATCAGCCCCAGCATTTT.

This chain's CDR3 is CATSRDRGAIYNEQFF. The CDR3 DNA is TGTGCCACTTCCCGGGACAGGGGGGCTATCTACAATGAGCAGTTCTTC. The chain has TRBV10-3 and TRBJ2-1; 11 nucleotides align to TRBD1. Trimming cost V 10 bases and J 3 bases; bases outside gene matches: 11. Looked up from germline, CDR1 is ENHRY and CDR2 is SYGVKD. The CDR3 totals 16 residues.

The chain is built from TRBV5-1 and TRBJ1-4; no clear D. V was trimmed by 1 base and J by 0 bases, leaving 10 bases between them. Germline CDR1 is SGHRS and CDR2 is YFSETQ. The CDR3 is 16 amino acids. CDR3: CASSLPDGTTNEKLFF. Written as DNA, the CDR3 is TGCGCCAGCAGCTTGCCTGACGGAACAACTAATGAAAAACTGTTTTTT.

The chain links TRBV7-3 to TRBJ1-3; a weak D match, TRBD1 (5 bases). V was trimmed by 6 bases and J by 1 base, leaving 10 bases between them. The CDR3 contains 14 residues. Germline V gene lookup returns CDR1 SGHTA and CDR2 FQGTGA. The CDR3 DNA reads TGTGCCAGCAGTCCCGACAGTTCTGGAAACACCATATATTTT. Translating gives CASSPDSSGNTIYF.

This clone appeared a few times. The chain joins TRBV7-9 to TRBJ2-2; weak D call: TRBD2 (5 bases). V dropped 7 bases and J dropped 1 base, with 10 bases sitting between them. This CDR3 comprises 14 residues. Per germline, CDR1 SEHNR and CDR2 FQNEAQ (reference sequence). CDR3 bases: TGTGCCAGCACCCCCGGGATGAACACCGGGGAGCTGTTTTTT. Its translation is CASTPGMNTGELFF.